Each of the 10 T cell receptor beta chains below was sequenced from the same sample in a study of shared clonotypes between healthy human individuals. The data were produced by immunoSEQ multiplex PCR, yet TCRdb's version contains in-frame clones alone and is incomplete. The table has millions of clones, roughly 92% seen once. The sequenced sample consisted of naive CD4+ T cells sorted from blood. Described subset: CD45RA+ positively selected. The receptors were sampled from a man aged 18 to 29 in good health.

The chain is built from TRBV10-2 and TRBJ2-7; 10 bases align to TRBD2. The length of the CDR3 is 13 residues. The V segment lost 8 bases and the J segment 7 bases; nucleotides outside the gene matches: 8. Germline V CDR1 and CDR2: WSHSY, SAAADI. CDR3 protein: CASRTSGTSEQYF. The CDR3 DNA follows: TGCGCCAGCCGTACTAGCGGGACCTCAGAGCAGTACTTC.

About this clone: The identical CDR3 is also encoded by other nucleotide sequences in the sample. The J gene is TRBJ2-2, the V gene TRBV2, with no clear D. This CDR3 has 15 amino acids. Germline CDR1 reads SNHLY; CDR2 reads FYNNEI. V dropped 2 bases and J dropped 2 bases, with 9 bases sitting between them. CDR3 sequence reads: CASSERAANTGELFF. The CDR3 DNA reads TGTGCCAGCAGTGAAAGGGCAGCCAACACCGGGGAGCTGTTTTTT. Using reference TRBV2 and TRBJ2-2 for the parts outside the CDR3, the full variable domain is EPEVTQTPSHQVTQMGQEVILRCVPISNHLYFYWYRQILGQKVEFLVSFYNNEISEKSEIFDDQFSVERPDGSNFTLKIRSTKLEDSAMYFCASSERAANTGELFFGEGSRLTVL.

The chain's CDR3 is CATSPGQGKTNEQFF. CDR3 coding DNA: TGCGCCACCTCCCCAGGACAGGGTAAGACCAATGAGCAGTTCTTC. This chain uses TRBV5-1 with TRBJ2-1; 8 nucleotides agree with TRBD1. The germline gives CDR1 SGHRS, CDR2 YFSETQ. The CDR3 is 15 amino acids. After removal of 9 bases from V and 6 bases from J, the junction contained 14 bases not matched to a gene.

This sequence joins TRBV11-2 and TRBJ1-4; perhaps TRBD1 as D (5 bases). Trimming pared 4 bases from V and 4 bases from J, leaving 13 bases between. CDR1 SGHAT and CDR2 FQNNGV come from the germline V gene. This CDR3 is built from 15 residues. CDR3 nucleotide sequence: TGTGCCAGCAGCTCTCCCGGGGGGAATAATGAAAAACTGTTTTTT. It translates to CASSSPGGNNEKLFF.

The V call is TRBV11-2, the J call TRBJ1-2; a possible D gene is TRBD1 (5 bases). CDR1 is SGHAT and CDR2 is FQNNGV in the germline V gene. This CDR3 contains 15 residues. The germline V and J ends were trimmed by 6 bases and 3 bases, with 17 bases remaining between them. The CDR3 region is CASSLKGSVYYGYTF. CDR3 DNA sequence: TGTGCCAGCAGTCTTAAGGGGTCCGTCTACTATGGCTACACCTTC.

The chain recombines TRBV7-2 with TRBJ2-1; 12 bases are shared with TRBD2. Per germline, CDR1 SGHTA and CDR2 FQGNSA. The CDR3 sequence is 18 residues long. The trim removed 7 bases at V and 6 bases at J, leaving 16 bases unmatched. The DNA of the CDR3 is TGTGCCAGCATACGGGGGCTAGCGGGAGGGGTCGGAGCCAATGAGCAGTTCTTC. Translating gives CASIRGLAGGVGANEQFF.

The chain joins TRBV9 to TRBJ1-5; no clear D. CDR3 length: 17 residues. Germline CDR1 and CDR2: SGDLS and YYNGEE. Deletions cut 0 bases from V and 0 bases from J, with 13 bases between. This CDR3 reads CASSVVTDNNSNQPQHF. The DNA of the CDR3 is TGTGCCAGCAGCGTAGTAACAGACAATAATAGCAATCAGCCCCAGCATTTT.

CDR3 bases: TGTGCCAGCAGGGCCGGGGAGCTGTTTTTT. Its translation: CASRAGELFF. The genes are TRBV2 and TRBJ2-2, with D uncertain. CDR3 length: 10 residues. V shed 6 bases and J shed 6 bases, with 2 bases lying between them. Germline CDR1 is SNHLY and CDR2 is FYNNEI.

The CDR3 coding sequence is TGTGCCAGCAGGCGGACAGGGGGGGACACTGAAGCTTTCTTT. This gives the protein CASRRTGGDTEAFF. The chain is built from TRBV6-1 and TRBJ1-1; TRBD1 matches at 10 bases. Trimming removed 6 bases from V and 3 bases from J; junction bases left unmatched: 4. The CDR3 has 14 residues. The germline gives CDR1 MNHNS, CDR2 SASEGT.

The V and J genes are TRBV10-2 and TRBJ2-7; 10 bases match TRBD2. Germline trimming cut 5 bases from V and 4 bases from J; bases unmatched to any gene: 5. The germline gives CDR1 WSHSY, CDR2 SAAADI. The CDR3 sequence is 14 residues long. The CDR3 coding sequence is TGCGCCAGCAGTCCCAGCGGGAGGGGATACGAGCAGTACTTC. This encodes CASSPSGRGYEQYF.